The 5 T cell receptor beta chains presented below share a single source sample, sequenced in a study of regulatory T cells in long-lasting Graves disease. Both iRepertoire HTBI primers and Arm-PCR of CDR3 regions were used to build the TCR beta libraries. TCRdb reanalysed the multiplex PCR reads using MiXCR and keeps one entry per CDR3 protein. The data show about 540,000 distinct CDR3 sequences, around an eighth seen once. Time point indicated: newly diagnosed GD, antithyroid drugs for less than 3 months. TCR sequences were obtained from RNA taken from PBMCs. This same sample was also taken into another study, of T cells in Graves' hyperthyroidism and ophthalmopathy.

Sequencing was performed on peripheral blood mononuclear cells (PBMCs), taken at new diagnosis, from a patient treated with antithyroid drugs. The receptors shown here come from a man aged 25-45 years with Graves disease.

This clonotype has just a few counts. The chain recombines TRBV19 with TRBJ2-2; TRBD1 aligns across 7 bases. The CDR3 runs 15 residues. J was trimmed by 6 bases and V by 6 bases; bases with no gene match: 10. CDR1 LNHDA and CDR2 SQIVND come from the germline V gene (reference sequence). The CDR3 loop is CASSLTTGRAGELFF. The CDR3 region has the DNA TGTGCCAGTAGCCTAACGACAGGGCGAGCCGGGGAGCTGTTTTTT. The variable domain in full, completed from reference TRBV19 and TRBJ2-2, reads DGGITQSPKYLFRKEGQNVTLSCEQNLNHDAMYWYRQDPGQGLRLIYYSQIVNDFQKGDIAEGYSVSREKKESFPLTVTSAQKNPTAFYLCASSLTTGRAGELFFGEGSRLTVL.

V gene TRBV19 combines with J gene TRBJ2-2, with a possible D match to TRBD1 (6 bases). Germline V gene data show CDR1 as LNHDA and CDR2 as SQIVND (reference sequence). Trimming left V 6 bases short and J 5 bases short, with 16 bases between. The CDR3 runs to 15 residues. For the CDR3, the DNA is TGTGCCAGTAGGAATCTCAGGGGTGGAACCGGGGAGCTGTTTTTT. Encoded protein: CASRNLRGGTGELFF. The complete variable domain, with remaining parts taken from reference TRBV19 and TRBJ2-2, reads DGGITQSPKYLFRKEGQNVTLSCEQNLNHDAMYWYRQDPGQGLRLIYYSQIVNDFQKGDIAEGYSVSREKKESFPLTVTSAQKNPTAFYLCASRNLRGGTGELFFGEGSRLTVL.

This clonotype has more than one count but fewer than ten. The V gene is TRBV4-1, the J gene TRBJ2-1, with 7 bases matching TRBD1. Germline lookup yields CDR1 MGHRA and CDR2 YSYEKL. V dropped 0 bases and J dropped 4; count of bases not matched to a gene: 6. This CDR3 has 16 amino acids. CDR3 in amino acids: CASSQDGDSRYNEQFF. The DNA for the CDR3 is TGCGCCAGCAGCCAAGACGGGGACAGCCGATACAATGAGCAGTTCTTC.

V usage is TRBV20-1 and J usage is TRBJ2-2; D uncertain. Trimming removed 0 bases from V and 1 base from J, with 9 bases in between. Per germline, CDR1 DFQATT and CDR2 SNEGSKA (reference sequence). The CDR3 loop spans 15 amino acids. The CDR3 spells CSARDGSGNTGELFF. CDR3 sequence (DNA): TGCAGTGCTAGAGATGGGTCAGGGAACACCGGGGAGCTGTTTTTT.

Comment on this clonotype: Given a much more abundant clone one base away, this may be a read error. The conserved final phenylalanine or tryptophan is absent from the CDR3, which likely points to a read error. This sequence joins TRBV11-2 and TRBJ1-1, with TRBD1 as a possible D gene (5 bases). The length of the CDR3 is 16 residues. V lost 0 bases and J 5 bases, leaving 16 bases between the germline ends. Germline assignment: CDR1 SGHAT and CDR2 FQNNGV. CDR3 nucleotides: TGTGCCAGCAGCTTAGATGAGATTGGGGGGGGGACTGAAGCTTTCCTT. It encodes CASSLDEIGGGTEAFL.